The clone carrying this T cell receptor (beta chain) was counted only a few times. The antigen remains unidentified. These data are taken from a study of T cell repertoires in cytomegalovirus infection. About the research overall: Matching HLA type, along with CMV infection, was indicated by public TCR beta signatures.

Using its own MiXCR run on the reads, TCRdb lists one record per CDR3 protein. The table lists 550,000 to 850,000 distinct CDR3 sequences, around a third of them singletons, with approximately 18% in the top ten. Trimming shortened V by 2 bases and J by 8 bases, and 13 bases separated the two germline ends. The CDR3 loop spans 13 amino acids. Germline CDR1 is GTSNPN and CDR2 is SVGIG (reference sequence). Points from the study as a whole: Ex vivo responses were dominated by HLA-C-restricted CMV-specific TCR beta clonotypes.

This TCR was recovered from a human donor in good health (CMV status not recorded). Some clones in this sample may be carry-over from other donors' samples. The sample here was cultured PBMCs, taken from culture after CMV antigen stimulation. This chain joins TRBV30 and TRBJ1-5; no clear D. The chain's CDR3 is CAWSSAYREPQHF. In DNA form, the CDR3 reads TGTGCCTGGAGTTCGGCCTATAGGGAGCCCCAGCATTTT.